These 25 T cell receptor beta chains share one sample of origin, sequenced in a study of T cell repertoires in cytomegalovirus infection. These receptors have no identified antigens. A single record per CDR3 protein comes from TCRdb applying MiXCR to the reads. The sample records hundreds of thousands of distinct CDR3 sequences, 33% being singletons. The sample consisted of cultured PBMCs, taken from culture after CMV antigen stimulation. The receptors originated from a human donor in good health (CMV status not recorded). Some clones in this sample may be carry-over from other donors' samples.

The chain is built from TRBV27 and TRBJ2-5; D is possibly TRBD2 (5 bases). V was cut by 5 bases and J by 4 bases, with 14 bases left in between. The CDR3 length is 14 residues. Germline loops: CDR1 MNHEY, CDR2 SMNVEV (reference sequence). Here the CDR3 DNA reads TGTGCCAGCAGTCCCCCCGGAGGTATAGAGACCCAGTACTTC. It yields the protein CASSPPGGIETQYF.

The sample holds a few counts of this clonotype. The chain employs TRBV11-2 and TRBJ1-4; 7 bases match TRBD1. Germline V gene sequence: CDR1 SGHAT, CDR2 FQNNGV. The CDR3 totals 15 residues. J gave up 7 bases and V 9 bases, and 14 bases lay outside the gene matches. CDR3 DNA: TGTGCCAGTCAGGGGGACGTGGGGGCAGGTGAAAAACTGTTTTTT. It translates to CASQGDVGAGEKLFF. Together with reference TRBV11-2 and TRBJ1-4, the CDR3 gives the full variable domain: EAGVAQSPRYKIIEKRQSVAFWCNPISGHATLYWYQQILGQGPKLLIQFQNNGVVDDSQLPKDRFSAERLKGVDSTLKIQPAKLEDSAVYLCASQGDVGAGEKLFFGSGTQLSVL.

The V and J genes are TRBV7-9 and TRBJ2-1, with 7 bases identical to TRBD2. Trimming cost V 1 base and J 6 bases; bases outside gene matches: 6. This CDR3 comprises 15 residues. Germline V gene data show CDR1 as SEHNR and CDR2 as FQNEAQ (reference sequence). CDR3 nucleotide sequence: TGTGCCAGCAGCTTAGGTGGTGGGAGGGGCAATGAGCAGTTCTTC. Its protein is CASSLGGGRGNEQFF.

This clonotype was detected ten times or more. The chain recombines TRBV24-1 with TRBJ2-1; D gene ambiguous. The germline V and J ends were trimmed by 3 bases and 0 bases, with 14 bases remaining between them. The CDR3 is 17 residues long. CDR1 KGHDR and CDR2 SFDVKD come from the germline V gene. The CDR3 spells CATSDVIAQSSYNEQFF. DNA of the CDR3: TGTGCCACCAGTGATGTGATAGCCCAATCCTCCTACAATGAGCAGTTCTTC.

This clonotype was seen a handful of times. The rearrangement uses TRBV6-2 or TRBV6-3 and TRBJ2-7; weak D call: TRBD2 (6 bases). Trimming took off 5 bases at V and 1 base at J, with 15 bases between the two ends. Germline assignment: CDR1 MNHEY and CDR2 SVGEGT. This CDR3 comprises 15 residues. CDR3 coding DNA: TGTGCCAGCAGTCAACGGGACTTCTCATCCTACGAGCAGTACTTC. Translation: CASSQRDFSSYEQYF.

This clonotype was counted once. The chain has TRBV5-4 and TRBJ1-2, with D perhaps matching TRBD1 (5 bases). The CDR3 runs to 15 residues. Looked up from germline, CDR1 is SGHNT and CDR2 is YYREEE (reference sequence). V was pared by 0 bases and J by 8 bases, with 17 bases between. The CDR3 sequence is CASSLGTYQLSGYTF. The CDR3 DNA follows: TGTGCCAGCAGCTTGGGGACATACCAACTATCGGGCTACACCTTC.

The chain has TRBV28 and TRBJ2-5, with TRBD2 matching 14 bases. With V trimmed by 6 bases and J by 1 base, 10 bases remained unmatched. Germline CDR1 reads MDHEN; CDR2 reads SYDVKM. This CDR3 has 18 amino acids. The CDR3 nucleotides read TGTGCCAGCAGCTCCCCCGGGACTAGCGGGGGTTCCCAAGAGACCCAGTACTTC. Protein sequence: CASSSPGTSGGSQETQYF.

This clonotype appeared a few times. The V gene is TRBV6-6, the J gene TRBJ2-2; 7 positions match TRBD2. V gave up 6 bases and J gave up 4 bases; unmatched junction bases: 8. Germline CDR1 reads MNHNY; CDR2 reads SVGAGI (reference sequence). The CDR3 contains 15 residues. For the CDR3, the DNA is TGTGCCAGCAGCTCCTACACGGGGGGCACCGGGGAGCTGTTTTTT. Amino acids: CASSSYTGGTGELFF.

The table lists this clonotype with many counts. CDR3 nucleotides: TGTGCCAGCAGCTTGGGGGGAACTAATGAAAAACTGTTTTTT. As protein: CASSLGGTNEKLFF. V usage is TRBV7-6 and J usage is TRBJ1-4; maybe TRBD1 (5 bases). Germline V CDR1 and CDR2: SGHVS, FNYEAQ. This CDR3 comprises 14 residues. The germline V and J ends were trimmed by 3 bases and 1 base, with 6 bases remaining between them.

This clonotype was seen just once. The chain employs TRBV30 and TRBJ2-7; 8 bases fit TRBD2. The V gene end was trimmed by 8 bases and the J gene end by 0 bases; junction bases not matched to a gene: 6. Germline-derived CDR1 and CDR2 are GTSNPN and SVGIG (reference sequence). The CDR3 is made up of 13 amino acids. This CDR3 reads CAGTREDSYEQYF. CDR3 nucleotide sequence: TGTGCCGGGACGCGGGAGGACTCCTACGAGCAGTACTTC.

The rearrangement uses TRBV10-3 and TRBJ2-1; 7 bases are shared with TRBD2. Germline values: CDR1 ENHRY, CDR2 SYGVKD. V lost 11 bases, J lost 2 bases, and 9 bases stayed unmatched. This CDR3 has 14 residues. CDR3 in DNA: TGTGCCCTGAGGCCGGGAGGTGCCTACAATGAGCAGTTCTTC. It is translated as CALRPGGAYNEQFF.

The chain links TRBV12-3 or TRBV12-4 to TRBJ1-1, with 8 positions matching TRBD1. The J segment lost 1 base and the V segment lost 2 bases, leaving 15 bases of the junction unmatched. The CDR3 runs 19 residues. CDR3 residues: CASSLSWRWGQESNTEAFF. For the CDR3, the DNA is TGTGCCAGCAGTTTAAGTTGGAGGTGGGGACAGGAGTCGAACACTGAAGCTTTCTTT.

This clonotype was observed a few times. The V call is TRBV29-1, the J call TRBJ1-2; D not certain. CDR1 and CDR2 from the germline V gene are SQVTM and ANQGSEA. CDR3 length equals 13 residues. The germline V and J ends were trimmed by 4 bases and 4 bases, with 13 bases remaining between them. The DNA of the CDR3 is TGCAGCGTTGGGGCAGGCCTCCTCTATGGCTACACCTTC. Its translation is CSVGAGLLYGYTF.

In this sample, this clonotype turned up many times. The rearrangement joins TRBV7-2 to TRBJ2-3; D is unresolved. The CDR3 loop spans 16 amino acids. Trimming took off 1 base at V and 1 base at J, with 12 bases between the two ends. Germline V lookup: CDR1 SGHTA, CDR2 FQGNSA. The DNA of the CDR3 is TGTGCCAGCAGCTTAGGACCCAAGCCGGGCACAGATACGCAGTATTTT. Amino acids: CASSLGPKPGTDTQYF.

The rearrangement joins TRBV7-8 to TRBJ2-1, with 10 positions matching TRBD2. Germline V gene data show CDR1 as SGHVS and CDR2 as FQNEAQ. The CDR3 covers 15 residues. The J segment lost 6 bases and the V segment lost 2 bases, leaving 4 bases of the junction unmatched. CDR3: CASSLKRLAGNEQFF. The CDR3, as DNA: TGTGCCAGCAGCTTAAAGAGACTAGCGGGCAATGAGCAGTTCTTC.

In this sample, this clonotype turned up a few times. Here the CDR3 reads CANHNEQFF. The DNA for the CDR3 is TGTGCCAACCACAATGAGCAGTTCTTC. V gene TRBV6-1 combines with J gene TRBJ2-1; D is undetermined. The germline V gene encodes CDR1 MNHNS and CDR2 SASEGT. This CDR3 has 9 amino acids. Trimming pared 10 bases from V and 5 bases from J, leaving 3 bases between.

The table lists this clonotype with a few counts. V usage is TRBV28 and J usage is TRBJ1-1; TRBD1 might be the D (6 bases). The CDR3 extends over 16 amino acids. V was cut by 4 bases and J by 1 base, with 16 bases left in between. Germline-derived CDR1 and CDR2 are MDHEN and SYDVKM. In DNA, the CDR3 is TGTGCCAGCAGTTCTTTAGAGATCAGGGGGAACACTGAAGCTTTCTTT. It translates to CASSSLEIRGNTEAFF.

The chain carries TRBV5-4 and TRBJ1-1; TRBD1 is a possible D gene (6 bases). V lost 3 bases and J lost 2, with 17 bases in between. Germline CDR1 is SGHNT and CDR2 is YYREEE (reference sequence). This CDR3 spans 16 amino acids. CDR3 amino acids: CASSSSFGTRNTEAFF. The CDR3 coding sequence is TGTGCCAGCAGCTCGTCTTTTGGGACACGAAACACTGAAGCTTTCTTT.

This clonotype has just a few counts. The chain employs TRBV7-9 and TRBJ1-6, with D unresolved. V lost 1 base and J 4 bases, leaving 11 bases between the germline ends. This CDR3 is 16 amino acids long. Per germline, CDR1 SEHNR and CDR2 FQNEAQ (reference sequence). The DNA of the CDR3 is TGTGCCAGCAGCTTAGGAAGTTCAGTTTATAATTCACCCCTCCACTTT. Amino acids: CASSLGSSVYNSPLHF.

This clonotype was counted at least ten times. V usage is TRBV7-2 and J usage is TRBJ2-5; 15 nucleotides line up with TRBD2. The CDR3 has 17 amino acids. Germline V gene lookup returns CDR1 SGHTA and CDR2 FQGNSA. The V segment lost 5 bases and the J segment 1 base; nucleotides outside the gene matches: 5. The CDR3 protein is CASSEGLAGGSQETQYF. The CDR3 DNA follows: TGTGCCAGCAGCGAGGGACTAGCGGGGGGCAGCCAAGAGACCCAGTACTTC.

Only a few counts were recorded for this clonotype. This chain links TRBV2 with TRBJ1-6, with a weak D call TRBD1 (5 bases). Germline CDR1 SNHLY, CDR2 FYNNEI. V dropped 5 bases and J dropped 7 bases, with 18 bases sitting between them. This CDR3 is built from 16 residues. CDR3 loop: CASSPPTREGNSPLHF. Here the CDR3 DNA reads TGTGCCAGCAGTCCACCGACCAGGGAGGGAAATTCACCCCTCCACTTT.

The J gene is TRBJ2-7, the V gene TRBV7-3, with 9 bases that match TRBD2. The V and J ends lost 4 bases and 5 bases, in that order; junction bases with no gene match: 9. This CDR3 has 15 amino acids. Germline CDR1 and CDR2: SGHTA and FQGTGA. Written as DNA, the CDR3 is TGTGCCAGCAGCTCTTTAGCGGGAGTTTCCGACGAGCAGTACTTC. It translates to CASSSLAGVSDEQYF.

This clonotype has only a few counts. The chain joins TRBV27 to TRBJ2-1; 7 bases are shared with TRBD2. Trimming removed 6 bases from V and 4 bases from J; junction bases left unmatched: 9. The germline CDR1 and CDR2 sequences are MNHEY and SMNVEV (reference sequence). The CDR3 is 15 amino acids. CDR3: CASRKSGTSYNEQFF. The CDR3 DNA follows: TGTGCCAGCAGAAAGAGCGGGACCTCTTACAATGAGCAGTTCTTC.

In its sample, this clonotype was seen many times. This chain uses TRBV7-2 with TRBJ2-3; D gene ambiguous. The V end lost 3 bases, the J end lost 2 bases, and 9 bases lay between the germline ends. This CDR3 contains 14 residues. Germline-derived CDR1 and CDR2 are SGHTA and FQGNSA. The CDR3 bases are TGTGCCAGCAGCTTGATGGTCAACACAGATACGCAGTATTTT. This codes for CASSLMVNTDTQYF.

The rearrangement joins TRBV12-3 or TRBV12-4 to TRBJ1-2; a possible D gene is TRBD1 (5 bases). There are 13 residues in the CDR3. V lost 8 bases, J lost 7 bases, and 17 bases lay in between. This chain's CDR3 is CASGSSRQGGYTF. The CDR3 bases are TGTGCCAGCGGCTCCTCGCGGCAGGGTGGCTACACCTTC.